The next 5 T cell receptor beta chains were all read from a single sample in a study of T-cell memory formation after mild COVID-19. In TCRdb, the 5' RACE reads were re-called with MiXCR into one record per CDR3 protein. The sample yields 300,000 to 400,000 distinct CDR3 sequences, 13% to 15% seen once. The sequenced sample consisted of PBMCs or a T cell subset sorted from them (not recorded which). These TCRs come from a man aged 18 to 29 who had mild COVID-19 (a few samples of this study predate the infection). Cell type and time point are not known.

The rearrangement uses TRBV9 and TRBJ2-5, with D maybe TRBD1 (5 bases). CDR1 SGDLS and CDR2 YYNGEE come from the germline V gene. V dropped 2 bases and J dropped 1 base, with 12 bases sitting between them. The CDR3 length is 15 residues. CDR3 DNA sequence: TGTGCCAGCAGCGTCTCAGGGAACACCCAAGAGACCCAGTACTTC. This translates into CASSVSGNTQETQYF.

This clonotype was observed at least ten times. The gene calls are TRBV7-2 and TRBJ2-1, with 7 bases identical to TRBD2. The CDR3 sequence is 15 residues long. Germline V CDR1 and CDR2: SGHTA, FQGNSA. The trim removed 5 bases at V and 4 bases at J, leaving 8 bases unmatched. As DNA, the CDR3 is TGTGCCAGCAGCCGAGTGGGCGGGGGTTACAATGAGCAGTTCTTC. This gives the protein CASSRVGGGYNEQFF. Complete variable domain (other parts from reference TRBV7-2 and TRBJ2-1): GAGVSQSPSNKVTEKGKDVELRCDPISGHTALYWYRQSLGQGLEFLIYFQGNSAPDKSGLPSDRFSAERTGGSVSTLTIQRTQQEDSAVYLCASSRVGGGYNEQFFGPGTRLTVL.

The rearrangement links TRBV6-2 or TRBV6-3 to TRBJ2-2; 12 bases agree with TRBD2. CDR3 length equals 17 residues. Germline lookup yields CDR1 MNHEY and CDR2 SVGEGT. The ends lost 5 bases at V and 0 bases at J; junction bases unmatched: 4. CDR3 protein: CASSPGTSGPNTGELFF. Here the CDR3 DNA reads TGTGCCAGCAGTCCCGGGACTAGCGGGCCGAACACCGGGGAGCTGTTTTTT.

The chain's CDR3 is CASSYAGPKDTQYF. The DNA for the CDR3 is TGTGCCAGCAGTTACGCGGGACCAAAGGATACGCAGTATTTT. The chain joins TRBV6-5 to TRBJ2-3, with D maybe TRBD2 (6 bases). Per germline, CDR1 MNHEY and CDR2 SVGAGI. V lost 2 bases and J 6 bases, leaving 12 bases between the germline ends. There are 14 residues in the CDR3.

This chain joins TRBV2 and TRBJ1-1; the match to TRBD1 covers 11 bases. V was pared by 6 bases and J by 1 base, with 4 bases of the junction left unmatched. Germline values: CDR1 SNHLY, CDR2 FYNNEI. CDR3 length: 15 residues. The CDR3 loop reads CASSGTGGANTEAFF. The CDR3 coding sequence is TGTGCCAGCAGCGGGACAGGGGGGGCGAACACTGAAGCTTTCTTT.